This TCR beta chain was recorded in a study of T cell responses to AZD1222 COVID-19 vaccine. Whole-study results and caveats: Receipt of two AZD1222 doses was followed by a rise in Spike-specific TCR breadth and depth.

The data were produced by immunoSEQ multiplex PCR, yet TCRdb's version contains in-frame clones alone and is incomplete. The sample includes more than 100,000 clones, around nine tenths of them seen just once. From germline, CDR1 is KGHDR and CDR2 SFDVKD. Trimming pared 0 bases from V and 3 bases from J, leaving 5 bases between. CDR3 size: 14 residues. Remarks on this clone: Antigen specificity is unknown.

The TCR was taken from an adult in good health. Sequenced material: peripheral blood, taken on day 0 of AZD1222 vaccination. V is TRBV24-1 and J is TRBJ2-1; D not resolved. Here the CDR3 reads CATSDLTNYNEQFF. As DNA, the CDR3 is TGTGCCACCAGTGATTTGACTAACTACAATGAGCAGTTCTTC.